This T cell receptor beta chain originates from a study of CD8+ T cells in alopecia areata. Treatment here: oral pan-JAK inhibitor, 5-10 mg twice daily. RNA extraction and reverse transcription yielded cDNA as sequencing template. Produced via immunoSEQ multiplex PCR; TCRdb's table is partial and in-frame only. This sample yields over 150,000 clones, of which roughly 64% are seen a single time; 10% to 15% belongs to the top ten. The CDR3 runs 15 residues. Germline-derived CDR1 and CDR2 are SGHVS and FNYEAQ. The V segment lost 5 bases and the J segment 0 bases; nucleotides outside the gene matches: 4. General study points: Higher clonality and more expanded CD8+ clones appeared in lesional than normal scalp.

Details on this clone: Its antigen is undetermined.

The clonotype was recovered from a human donor with alopecia areata. Source: CD8+ T cells sorted from blood, taken at week 24, from a patient treated with tofacitinib. The V call is TRBV7-6, the J call TRBJ1-3; 7 nucleotides match TRBD1. The CDR3, as DNA: TGTGCCAGCAGCACAACAGGGGCCTCTGGAAACACCATATATTTT. Protein: CASSTTGASGNTIYF.